These T cell receptor beta chains were read from a single sample in a study. TCRdb recomputed calls from the 5' RACE reads with MiXCR, one row per CDR3 protein. The sample shows tens of thousands of distinct CDR3 sequences, approximately 23% of them seen only once. The sequenced sample consisted of tumor-infiltrating naive CD4+ T cells sorted from the breast tumor. These receptor sequences come from a female donor with breast cancer. CDR3s include the opening cysteine and the closing phenylalanine or tryptophan. The order of the fields is V gene, J gene, clone size, D gene, CDR3 DNA, CDR3 protein. The D gene is left open where the match is weak. Size tells how often a clone was seen (once, few, many) or the class of an expanded clone, and some rows leave it out.

>TRBV7-6|TRBJ1-1|many|-
TGTGCCAGCAGCTTAGCGCGGGGAGAAGCTTTCTTT
CASSLARGEAFF
>TRBV20-1|TRBJ1-5|-|-
TGCAGTGCTAGACCCCGGTGGGGTAGCAATCAGCCCCAGCATTTT
CSARPRWGSNQPQHF
>TRBV30|TRBJ2-3|-|-
TGTGCCTGGAGTAGGTACGGGGTTACGCAGTATTTT
CAWSRYGVTQYF
>TRBV28|TRBJ2-4|-|-
TGTGCCAGCAGCCCAGGGGTAGCCAAAAACATTCAGTACTTC
CASSPGVAKNIQYF
>TRBV20-1|TRBJ2-7|few|-
TGCAGTGCTAGACCCTTCCAGGGTGGGCTGGCCGAGCAGTACTTC
CSARPFQGGLAEQYF
>TRBV20-1|TRBJ1-2|many|TRBD1
TGCAGTGCTAATCGACAGGGGGCCAGGGGCTATGGCTACACCTTC
CSANRQGARGYGYTF
>TRBV5-6|TRBJ2-3|few|-
TGTGCCAGCAGCTTGGCGGTAGCGGCTAGCACAGATACGCAGTATTTT
CASSLAVAASTDTQYF
>TRBV18|TRBJ2-5|-|TRBD1
TGTGCCAGCTCACCACAGGGACAGGGAAAGACCCAGTACTTC
CASSPQGQGKTQYF
>TRBV5-1|TRBJ2-1|few|-
TGCGCCAGCAGCCCGGATTCGAGCTCCTACAATGAGCAGTTCTTC
CASSPDSSSYNEQFF
>TRBV15|TRBJ2-1|few|-
TGTGCCACCAGCAGATCCCCATACAATGAGCAGTTCTTC
CATSRSPYNEQFF
>TRBV5-1|TRBJ2-1|-|TRBD1
TGCGCCAGCAGCTGGGGTGGGACAGGGCCTTACAATGAGCAGTTCTTC
CASSWGGTGPYNEQFF
>TRBV5-1|TRBJ1-2|-|TRBD1
TGCGCCAGCAGCCCGGGACAGGCCTTCTATGGCTACACCTTC
CASSPGQAFYGYTF
>TRBV28|TRBJ1-2|-|TRBD1
TGTGCCAGCAGTGCCTCAATGGACAGGGTTTATGGCTACACCTTC
CASSASMDRVYGYTF
>TRBV7-3|TRBJ2-3|few|-
TGTGCCAGCAGCCTAACTAGCCACCCCACAGATACGCAGTATTTT
CASSLTSHPTDTQYF
>TRBV5-1|TRBJ2-1|-|TRBD2
TGCGCCAGCAGCTTGGCCCTAGCGGGAGTCAATGAGCAGTTCTTC
CASSLALAGVNEQFF
>TRBV7-8|TRBJ2-7|few|TRBD2
TGTGCCAGCAGCTTTGCGGGAGGATCCTACGAGCAGTACTTC
CASSFAGGSYEQYF
>TRBV12-3/TRBV12-4|TRBJ1-2|many|-
TGTGCCAGCAGTTTAGCCCCAGGGAGCGATGGCTACACCTTC
CASSLAPGSDGYTF
>TRBV7-9|TRBJ1-2|few|-
TGTGCCAGCAGCTTAAAGGGCTCGGGTTATGGCTACACCTTC
CASSLKGSGYGYTF
>TRBV18|TRBJ2-2|-|-
TGTGCCAGCTCACCTCGGAGGGGTAACACCGGGGAGCTGTTTTTT
CASSPRRGNTGELFF
>TRBV5-5|TRBJ2-5|few|TRBD2
TGTGCCAGCAGCTTGGCCGTAGCGGGGGGGCAAGAGACCCAGTACTTC
CASSLAVAGGQETQYF
>TRBV7-6|TRBJ2-3|few|-
TGTGCCAGCAGCCTGCGGGAAGCGCAGTATTTT
CASSLREAQYF
>TRBV20-1|TRBJ2-7|-|-
TGCAGTGCTCGAGTACTTAAGGGAGCGATCTACGAGCAGTACTTC
CSARVLKGAIYEQYF
>TRBV4-1|TRBJ1-5|medium-sized|-
TGCGCCAGCAGCCGGGCAGGGCTATTCAGCAATCAGCCCCAGCATTTT
CASSRAGLFSNQPQHF
>TRBV10-2|TRBJ1-5|many|-
TGCGCCAGCAGTGATTTTCAACGTCAGCCCCAGCATTTT
CASSDFQRQPQHF
>TRBV5-1|TRBJ2-2|few|-
TGCGCCAGCAGCAGGGGTTCGAACACCGGGGAGCTGTTTTTT
CASSRGSNTGELFF
>TRBV12-3/TRBV12-4|TRBJ1-2|-|TRBD1
TGTGCCAGCAGTCCCCGAGGTAGGGGGCCTGGCTACACCTTC
CASSPRGRGPGYTF
>TRBV5-1|TRBJ2-7|few|-
TGCGCCAGCAGCCCCCGAGGACTCCGCTCCTACGAGCAGTACTTC
CASSPRGLRSYEQYF
>TRBV10-2|TRBJ2-3|few|-
TGCGCCAGCATCGGAACCAGAACTAGCACAGATACGCAGTATTTT
CASIGTRTSTDTQYF
>TRBV2|TRBJ2-7|-|-
TGTGCCAGCAAGCCAACCTACGAGCAGTACTTC
CASKPTYEQYF
>TRBV6-2/TRBV6-3|TRBJ2-7|-|TRBD2
TGTGCCAGCACCGGGACTAGCGGGAGGGCCAGCTCCTACGAGCAGTACTTC
CASTGTSGRASSYEQYF
>TRBV6-5|TRBJ2-1|-|TRBD2
TGTGCCAGCAGTTACCGACCGGGGGGGAGCGATGAGCAGTTCTTC
CASSYRPGGSDEQFF
>TRBV4-1|TRBJ2-7|-|-
TGCACCAGCTCGACCTCAGGGGAGCAGTACTTC
CTSSTSGEQYF
>TRBV7-9|TRBJ1-2|-|-
TGTGCCAGCAGCTTAGCTGGACGCAGTCATGGCTACACCTTC
CASSLAGRSHGYTF
>TRBV4-1|TRBJ1-5|many|-
TGCGCCAGCAGCCCGGTGTTAGGGAATCAGCCCCAGCATTTT
CASSPVLGNQPQHF
>TRBV5-1|TRBJ2-5|-|TRBD2
TGCGCCAGCAGCCTCACTAGCGGGAGTTTCCAAGAGACCCAGTACTTC
CASSLTSGSFQETQYF
>TRBV28|TRBJ1-5|few|TRBD1
TGTGCCAGCAGGGTTCGAGGGTTCACTAGGACAGGGGGTCAGCCCCAGCATTTT
CASRVRGFTRTGGQPQHF
>TRBV6-2/TRBV6-3|TRBJ2-7|-|-
TGTGCCACCCGGGGCAATAAGGCAGGGGAAAGTTACGAGCAGTACTTC
CATRGNKAGESYEQYF
>TRBV25-1|TRBJ2-1|few|TRBD2
TGTGCCAGCAGTGAATTGACTAGCGGGAGAGTGGGTGAGCAGTTCTTC
CASSELTSGRVGEQFF
>TRBV27|TRBJ1-5|many|-
TGTGCCAGCAGTCCTAAGGGCCCGGGGCAGCCCCAGCATTTT
CASSPKGPGQPQHF
>TRBV11-2|TRBJ1-2|few|-
TGTGCCAGCAGCTTTTTTATGAGGGGATACAACTATGGCTACACCTTC
CASSFFMRGYNYGYTF
>TRBV5-1|TRBJ2-3|-|-
TGCGCCAGCAGCTTGCGGGTTCAGACTTACGGCACAAATACGCAGTATTTT
CASSLRVQTYGTNTQYF
>TRBV6-6|TRBJ1-2|few|TRBD1
TGTGCCAGCAGGGACAGGCAGGGGGATGGCTACACCTTC
CASRDRQGDGYTF
>TRBV12-3/TRBV12-4|TRBJ1-5|-|-
TGTGCCAGCAGTTTTACCCCCAATCAGCCCCAGCATTTT
CASSFTPNQPQHF
>TRBV5-1|TRBJ1-1|few|-
TGCGCCAGCAGCTTGAGTCTGAACACTGAAGCTTTCTTT
CASSLSLNTEAFF
>TRBV7-2|TRBJ2-5|many|-
TGTGCCAGCAGCCCGTATATTGGGACCCAGTACTTC
CASSPYIGTQYF
>TRBV20-1|TRBJ1-4|many|TRBD1
TGCAGTGCTCCTAGAACAGGGGGCATAAGTGAAAAACTGTTTTTT
CSAPRTGGISEKLFF
>TRBV20-1|TRBJ2-1|-|TRBD2
TGCAGTGCTAGAGATGAGGGACTAGCGGGATTAAATGAGCAGTTCTTC
CSARDEGLAGLNEQFF
>TRBV4-3|TRBJ1-2|-|-
TGCGCCAGCAGCCAAGATATGAGACACGCTAACTATGGCTACACCTTC
CASSQDMRHANYGYTF
>TRBV15|TRBJ2-7|few|-
TGTGCCACCAGCAGAGAATCGCAGGGGGGCGAGCAGTACTTC
CATSRESQGGEQYF
>TRBV9|TRBJ1-6|-|-
TGTGCCAGCAGCGTAGCAACAGGGAATTCACCCCTCCACTTT
CASSVATGNSPLHF
>TRBV29-1|TRBJ1-1|-|TRBD1
TGCAGCGGACTACAGGGGAATGTTGAGACTGAAGCTTTCTTT
CSGLQGNVETEAFF
>TRBV29-1|TRBJ2-3|-|TRBD2
TGCAGCGTTGGCGGGAGGGCCACAGATACGCAGTATTTT
CSVGGRATDTQYF
>TRBV5-1|TRBJ1-1|-|TRBD1
TGCGCCAGCAGCACAGACAGGGGGTGGGCTGAAGCTTTCTTT
CASSTDRGWAEAFF
>TRBV20-1|TRBJ2-1|many|TRBD2
TGCAGTGCCTTCGAAGCGGGAGGGCCCCCCAATGAGCAGTTCTTC
CSAFEAGGPPNEQFF
>TRBV24-1|TRBJ2-7|-|-
TGTGCCACCAGTGATTTCAGGGGCGAGCAGTACTTC
CATSDFRGEQYF
>TRBV5-1|TRBJ2-1|-|TRBD1
TGCGCCAGCAGCTCCGGACAGGGCTCCTACAATGAGCAGTTCTTC
CASSSGQGSYNEQFF
>TRBV27|TRBJ2-2|many|-
TGTGCCAGCAGTTGGGCTGGCGGGGAGCTGTTTTTT
CASSWAGGELFF
>TRBV4-2|TRBJ2-7|many|-
TGTGCCAGCAGCCAAGACTACGAGCAGTACTTC
CASSQDYEQYF